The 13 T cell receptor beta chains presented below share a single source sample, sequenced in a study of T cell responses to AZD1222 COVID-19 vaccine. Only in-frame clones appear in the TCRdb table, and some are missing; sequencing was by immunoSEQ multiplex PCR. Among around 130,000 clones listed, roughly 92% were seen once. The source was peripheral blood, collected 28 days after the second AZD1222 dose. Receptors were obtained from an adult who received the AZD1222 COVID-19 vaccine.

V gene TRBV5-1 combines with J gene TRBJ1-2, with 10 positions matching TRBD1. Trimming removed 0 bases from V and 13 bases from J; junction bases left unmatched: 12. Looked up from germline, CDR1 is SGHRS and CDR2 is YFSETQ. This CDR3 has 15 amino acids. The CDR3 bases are TGCGCCAGCAGCTTGGATGTTAGACAGGGGGCAGCTGGCACCTTC. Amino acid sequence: CASSLDVRQGAAGTF.

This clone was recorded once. The CDR3 sequence is CASSQWTEAFF. In nucleotides, the CDR3 is TGTGCCAGCAGCCAGTGGACTGAAGCTTTCTTT. The chain combines TRBV6-2 or TRBV6-3 with TRBJ1-1; D unresolved. In germline, CDR1 is MNHEY, CDR2 SVGEGT. V lost 6 bases, J lost 5 bases, and 7 bases lay in between. CDR3 length: 11 residues.

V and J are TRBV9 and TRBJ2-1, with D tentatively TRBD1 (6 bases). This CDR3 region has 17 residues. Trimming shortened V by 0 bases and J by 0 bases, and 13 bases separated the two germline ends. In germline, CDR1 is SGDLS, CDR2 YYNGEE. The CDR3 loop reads CASSVAGLGHSYNEQFF. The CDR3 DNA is TGTGCCAGCAGCGTAGCTGGACTGGGACACTCCTACAATGAGCAGTTCTTC.

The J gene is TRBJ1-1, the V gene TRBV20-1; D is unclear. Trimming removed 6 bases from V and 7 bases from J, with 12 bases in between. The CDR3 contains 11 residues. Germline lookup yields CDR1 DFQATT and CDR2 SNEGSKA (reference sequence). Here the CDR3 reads CSAISQSEAFF. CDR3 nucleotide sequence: TGCAGTGCGATCAGCCAAAGTGAAGCTTTCTTT.

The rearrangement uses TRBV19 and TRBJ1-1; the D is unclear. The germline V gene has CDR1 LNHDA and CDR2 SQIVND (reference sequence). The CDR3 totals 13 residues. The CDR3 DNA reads TGTGGGAGTAAGGGCAGGTTGAACACTGAAGCTTTCTTT. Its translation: CGSKGRLNTEAFF.

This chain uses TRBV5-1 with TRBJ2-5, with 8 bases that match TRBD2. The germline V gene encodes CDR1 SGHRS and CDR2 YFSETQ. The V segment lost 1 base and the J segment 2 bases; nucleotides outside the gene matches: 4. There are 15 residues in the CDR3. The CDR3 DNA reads TGCGCCAGCAGCTTGCCGGCGGGGGGTCAAGAGACCCAGTACTTC. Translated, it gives CASSLPAGGQETQYF.

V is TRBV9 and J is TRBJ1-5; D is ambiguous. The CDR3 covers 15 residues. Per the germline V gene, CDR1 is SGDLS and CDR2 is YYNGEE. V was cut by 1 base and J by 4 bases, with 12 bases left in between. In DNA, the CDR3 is TGTGCCAGCAGCGTACGGGATGGGATAAATCAGCCCCAGCATTTT. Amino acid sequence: CASSVRDGINQPQHF.

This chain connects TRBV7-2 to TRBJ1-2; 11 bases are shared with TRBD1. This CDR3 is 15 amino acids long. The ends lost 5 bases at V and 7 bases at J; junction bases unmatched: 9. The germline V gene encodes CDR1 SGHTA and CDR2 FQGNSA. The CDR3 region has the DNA TGTGCCAGCAGCCGCCCGGGGACAGGGGGTAGTGGCTACACCTTC. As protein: CASSRPGTGGSGYTF. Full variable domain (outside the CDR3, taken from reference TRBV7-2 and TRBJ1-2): GAGVSQSPSNKVTEKGKDVELRCDPISGHTALYWYRQSLGQGLEFLIYFQGNSAPDKSGLPSDRFSAERTGGSVSTLTIQRTQQEDSAVYLCASSRPGTGGSGYTFGSGTRLTVV.

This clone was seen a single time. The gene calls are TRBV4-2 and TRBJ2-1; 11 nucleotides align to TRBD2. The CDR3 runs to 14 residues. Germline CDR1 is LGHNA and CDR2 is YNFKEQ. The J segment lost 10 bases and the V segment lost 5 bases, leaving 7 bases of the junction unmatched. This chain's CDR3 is CASSSRTSGYEQFF. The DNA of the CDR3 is TGTGCCAGCAGCTCCCGGACTAGCGGGTACGAGCAGTTCTTC.

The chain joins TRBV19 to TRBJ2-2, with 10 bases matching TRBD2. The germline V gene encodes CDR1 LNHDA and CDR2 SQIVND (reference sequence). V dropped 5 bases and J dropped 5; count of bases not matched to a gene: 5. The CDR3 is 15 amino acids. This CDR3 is CASSRPSGGTGELFF. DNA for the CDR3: TGTGCCAGTAGTCGGCCTAGCGGGGGAACCGGGGAGCTGTTTTTT.

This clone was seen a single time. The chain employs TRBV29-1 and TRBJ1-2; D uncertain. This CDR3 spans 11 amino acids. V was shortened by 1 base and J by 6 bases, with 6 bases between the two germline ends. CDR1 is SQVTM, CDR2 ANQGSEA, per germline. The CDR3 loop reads CSVEGADGYTF. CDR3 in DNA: TGCAGCGTTGAAGGGGCGGATGGCTACACCTTC.

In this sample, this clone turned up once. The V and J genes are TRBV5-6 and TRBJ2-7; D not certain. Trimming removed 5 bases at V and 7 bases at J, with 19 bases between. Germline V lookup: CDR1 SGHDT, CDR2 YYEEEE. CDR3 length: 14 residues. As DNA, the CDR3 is TGTGCCAGCAGTAAGAAACCCATCAGGCGTGAGCAGTACTTC. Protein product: CASSKKPIRREQYF.

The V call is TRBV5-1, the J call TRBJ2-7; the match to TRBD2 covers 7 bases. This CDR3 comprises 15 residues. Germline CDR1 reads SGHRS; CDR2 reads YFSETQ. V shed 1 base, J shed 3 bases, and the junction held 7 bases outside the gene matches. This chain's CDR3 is CASSLKAGSGYEQYF. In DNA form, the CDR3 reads TGCGCCAGCAGCTTGAAAGCGGGATCAGGCTACGAGCAGTACTTC.